These 14 T cell receptor beta chains came from one sample sequenced in a study of OX40 agonist ivuxolimab in advanced cancers. The data were produced by immunoSEQ multiplex PCR, yet TCRdb's version contains in-frame clones alone and is incomplete. The sample has roughly 60,000 clones; about four fifths are singletons. This sample comprised CD4+ or CD8+ T cells sorted from blood, obtained in a trial of the OX40 agonist ivuxolimab. The receptor source for this set is an adult with an advanced solid tumor such as melanoma, head and neck, liver or kidney cancer.

The V and J genes are TRBV7-6 and TRBJ2-2; TRBD1 is a possible D gene (6 bases). The germline V gene encodes CDR1 SGHVS and CDR2 FNYEAQ. V lost 0 bases and J 2 bases, leaving 7 bases between the germline ends. This CDR3 region has 15 residues. This CDR3 reads CASSLAGHNTGELFF. As DNA, the CDR3 is TGTGCCAGCAGCTTAGCGGGACATAACACCGGGGAGCTGTTTTTT.

The V call is TRBV5-1, the J call TRBJ1-1; D is possibly TRBD1 (5 bases). Germline CDR1 SGHRS, CDR2 YFSETQ. Between the trimmed V and J ends, which lost 1 base and 5 bases, there was a span of 12 bases. The CDR3 is 14 amino acids. CDR3 DNA sequence: TGCGCCAGCAGCTTGTTTCAGGGAGGGACTGAAGCTTTCTTT. It translates to CASSLFQGGTEAFF.

V gene TRBV19 combines with J gene TRBJ1-5; 8 nucleotides agree with TRBD1. V was pared by 3 bases and J by 4 bases, with 5 bases of the junction left unmatched. Looked up from germline, CDR1 is LNHDA and CDR2 is SQIVND (reference sequence). The length of the CDR3 is 15 residues. In DNA, the CDR3 is TGTGCCAGTAGTATTACAGGGGGTATAAATCAGCCCCAGCATTTT. Translating gives CASSITGGINQPQHF.

The V and J genes are TRBV30 and TRBJ2-6; no clear D. With 3 bases removed from V and 0 bases from J, the gap between germline ends came to 3 bases. The CDR3 length is 13 residues. Germline V gene data show CDR1 as GTSNPN and CDR2 as SVGIG (reference sequence). The CDR3 is CAWSGSGANVLTF. CDR3 DNA: TGTGCCTGGAGCGGCTCTGGGGCCAACGTCCTGACTTTC.

The V and J genes are TRBV6-1 and TRBJ1-2; 7 nucleotides align to TRBD1. The germline V gene has CDR1 MNHNS and CDR2 SASEGT. The CDR3 runs to 14 residues. Trimming at V came to 2 bases and at J to 0 bases, leaving 0 bases not matched to a gene. In DNA, the CDR3 is TGTGCCAGCAGTGAACAGGGGGCTAACTATGGCTACACCTTC. Translation gives CASSEQGANYGYTF.

There are a few counts of this clone. V and J are TRBV5-4 and TRBJ1-6; 10 nucleotides align to TRBD1. With 1 base clipped from V and 14 bases from J, the junction kept 12 bases outside the gene matches. The germline gives CDR1 SGHNT, CDR2 YYREEE (reference sequence). The length of the CDR3 is 16 residues. The CDR3 DNA reads TGTGCCAGCAGCTTGCAGTCCCGGGACAGGGGCCAATCCCTCCACTTT. Translating gives CASSLQSRDRGQSLHF.

The chain is built from TRBV7-2 and TRBJ2-3; 10 nucleotides match TRBD2. CDR1 and CDR2 (germline): SGHTA, FQGNSA. The CDR3 loop spans 14 amino acids. Losses at the gene ends were 6 bases for V and 6 bases for J; bases not matched to a gene: 6. CDR3 loop: CASRSGRAFDTQYF. CDR3 coding DNA: TGTGCCAGCAGAAGCGGGAGGGCCTTTGATACGCAGTATTTT.

The genes are TRBV7-2 and TRBJ2-1; 8 bases match TRBD2. After removal of 0 bases from V and 3 bases from J, the junction contained 1 base not matched to a gene. Germline-derived CDR1 and CDR2 are SGHTA and FQGNSA. The CDR3 sequence is 15 residues long. The CDR3 sequence: CASSLAGLGYNEQFF. Here the CDR3 DNA reads TGTGCCAGCAGCTTAGCGGGACTAGGCTACAATGAGCAGTTCTTC.

This sequence joins TRBV5-4 and TRBJ2-1; 16 positions agree with TRBD2. The CDR3 totals 14 residues. CDR1 is SGHNT, CDR2 YYREEE, per germline (reference sequence). With V trimmed by 3 bases and J by 14 bases, 5 bases remained unmatched. The CDR3 bases are TGTGCCAGCAGCTGGGGACTAGCGGGAGGGCAAGAGTTCTTC. This sequence encodes CASSWGLAGGQEFF.

The chain uses TRBV7-2 and TRBJ1-2, with 7 positions matching TRBD1. Germline assignment: CDR1 SGHTA and CDR2 FQGNSA. The CDR3 covers 13 residues. The J segment lost 4 bases and the V segment lost 4 bases, leaving 3 bases of the junction unmatched. CDR3 protein: CASSSGQTYGYTF. As DNA, the CDR3 is TGTGCCAGCAGCTCGGGACAGACCTATGGCTACACCTTC.

About this clone itself: The sample contains more than one DNA sequence encoding this CDR3. The chain has TRBV18 and TRBJ1-3; D is undetermined. Germline V lookup: CDR1 KGHSH, CDR2 LQKENI. The CDR3 is made up of 13 amino acids. Trimming took 2 bases from V and 0 from J, leaving 2 bases between them. CDR3 in DNA: TGTGCCAGCTCACCAGGCTCTGGAAACACCATATATTTT. As protein: CASSPGSGNTIYF.

This chain links TRBV5-6 with TRBJ2-7; 8 bases align to TRBD1. V lost 4 bases and J lost 2; bases outside the gene matches: 17. The CDR3 spans 18 residues. Germline CDR1 is SGHDT and CDR2 is YYEEEE. This chain's CDR3 is CASSPSRQGRGFAYEQYF. The CDR3 DNA sequence: TGTGCCAGCAGCCCTTCGAGACAGGGGCGCGGGTTCGCCTACGAGCAGTACTTC.

V gene TRBV5-8 combines with J gene TRBJ2-7, with D unresolved. V was shortened by 4 bases and J by 2 bases, with 22 bases between the two germline ends. Germline CDR1 is SGHTS and CDR2 is YDEGEE. The CDR3 length is 17 residues. The CDR3 coding sequence is TGTGCCAGCAGCCGAACATCAATGGGGAAATGGGCCTACGAGCAGTACGTC. The encoded protein is CASSRTSMGKWAYEQYV.

J is TRBJ1-2 and V is TRBV28, with D unresolved. The CDR3 is made up of 15 amino acids. With 5 bases removed from V and 0 bases from J, the gap between germline ends came to 13 bases. Germline V gene sequence: CDR1 MDHEN, CDR2 SYDVKM. The CDR3 region is CASSEPDGSNYGYTF. The CDR3 DNA sequence: TGTGCCAGCAGTGAACCGGACGGTTCTAACTATGGCTACACCTTC.